This T cell receptor (beta chain) was captured by sequencing in a study of T cells in Graves' hyperthyroidism and ophthalmopathy. Amplified regions were TCR beta CDR3 sequences from RNA transcripts. A set of HTBI primers served as the primers for a first-round RT-PCR of the TCR CDR3. In TCRdb, the multiplex PCR reads were re-called with MiXCR into one record per CDR3 protein. The sample carries about 210,000 distinct CDR3 sequences, roughly a sixth recorded once. This clonotype showed up many times. Specimen: blood. The clonotype was recovered from a man aged 45-65 years with Graves' hyperthyroidism.

CDR3 sequence reads: CASSSLAGEYNEQFF. CDR3 coding DNA: TGTGCCAGCAGTTCTCTAGCGGGAGAGTACAATGAGCAGTTCTTC. The gene calls are TRBV2 and TRBJ2-1; 10 bases fit TRBD2. V was pared by 5 bases and J by 4 bases, with 5 bases of the junction left unmatched. The CDR3 covers 15 residues. Germline V gives CDR1 SNHLY, CDR2 FYNNEI.